These 26 T cell receptor beta chains were all obtained from the same sample, sequenced in a study of T cell clonotyping in hematopoietic cell transplantation. As for time point: recipient sample about 28 days before transplant, after cytoreduction. Profiled with immunoSEQ multiplex PCR; TCRdb holds only in-frame clones, not every one. The sample comprises tens of thousands of clones, almost 97% of which are singletons, and under 2% rests with the top ten. Sequenced here: peripheral blood mononuclear cells, sampled before stem cell transplant. Source of these receptors: a woman between 45 and 60 years old with acute myeloid leukemia. Some clones in this sample may be carry-over from other donors' samples.

The chain joins TRBV4-2 to TRBJ2-1; 8 positions match TRBD1. From germline, CDR1 is LGHNA and CDR2 YNFKEQ. The V segment lost 4 bases and the J segment 8 bases; nucleotides outside the gene matches: 10. CDR3 length: 15 amino acids. The CDR3 spells CASSPTQGDGDEQFF. The CDR3 DNA sequence: TGTGCCAGCAGCCCAACACAGGGGGATGGCGATGAGCAGTTCTTC.

This chain connects TRBV6-5 to TRBJ2-7; tentatively, D is TRBD1 (6 bases). Germline V gene data show CDR1 as MNHEY and CDR2 as SVGAGI. V was pared by 2 bases and J by 2 bases, with 10 bases between. CDR3 size: 14 residues. CDR3 sequence: CASSYNDRTYEQYF. The CDR3 region has the DNA TGTGCCAGCAGTTACAACGACAGGACCTACGAGCAGTACTTC.

This clone was seen only once. The V call is TRBV5-1, the J call TRBJ1-6; D unresolved. CDR1 and CDR2 (germline): SGHRS, YFSETQ. V lost 4 bases to trimming and J lost 7 bases, with 12 bases between them. The CDR3 runs to 14 residues. The CDR3 spells CASSHPEGNSPLHF. DNA for the CDR3: TGCGCCAGCAGCCATCCAGAAGGCAATTCACCCCTCCACTTT.

This sequence joins TRBV28 and TRBJ1-5, with a possible D match to TRBD1 (6 bases). Germline CDR1 MDHEN, CDR2 SYDVKM. The CDR3 covers 15 residues. Trimming removed 6 bases from V and 0 bases from J, with 12 bases in between. The CDR3 reads CASSLQGPSNQPQHF. In DNA, the CDR3 is TGTGCCAGCAGCCTACAGGGCCCTAGCAATCAGCCCCAGCATTTT. Together with reference TRBV28 and TRBJ1-5, the CDR3 gives the full variable domain: DVKVTQSSRYLVKRTGEKVFLECVQDMDHENMFWYRQDPGLGLRLIYFSYDVKMKEKGDIPEGYSVSREKKERFSLILESASTNQTSMYLCASSLQGPSNQPQHFGDGTRLSIL.

V gene TRBV11-2 combines with J gene TRBJ1-6, with D perhaps TRBD1 (6 bases). CDR3 length: 15 residues. Between the trimmed V and J ends, which lost 1 base and 6 bases, there was a span of 10 bases. Germline loops: CDR1 SGHAT, CDR2 FQNNGV. This CDR3 is CASSLGGASNSPLHF. CDR3 nucleotide sequence: TGTGCCAGCAGCTTAGGGGGGGCCTCTAATTCACCCCTCCACTTT.

For the CDR3, the DNA is TGTGCCAGCAGCTTAGTACCGGCGATCGGAGCTTTCTTT. It translates to CASSLVPAIGAFF. V usage is TRBV7-2 and J usage is TRBJ1-1, with D unclear. The CDR3 is 13 residues long. Germline CDR1 reads SGHTA; CDR2 reads FQGNSA. Trimming pared 1 base from V and 10 bases from J, leaving 13 bases between.

The CDR3 DNA is TGTGCCAGCAGTTCCCGAGAGGGGTACACTGAAGCTTTCTTT. Amino acid sequence: CASSSREGYTEAFF. The chain is built from TRBV6-5 and TRBJ1-1; TRBD1 might be the D (5 bases). Germline values: CDR1 MNHEY, CDR2 SVGAGI. This CDR3 has 14 residues. The V gene lost 4 bases and the J gene lost 3 bases, with 12 bases spanning the gap.

V and J are TRBV30 and TRBJ2-7; the D is unclear. CDR1 and CDR2 (germline): GTSNPN, SVGIG (reference sequence). The CDR3 length is 13 residues. The V end lost 2 bases, the J end lost 4 bases, and 12 bases lay between the germline ends. The CDR3 here is CAWSLSPPYEQYF. In DNA form, the CDR3 reads TGTGCCTGGAGTTTAAGTCCTCCGTACGAGCAGTACTTC.

This clone appeared once. The rearrangement links TRBV19 to TRBJ1-2; D is unclear. Deletions cut 0 bases from V and 8 bases from J, with 4 bases between. CDR3 length equals 11 residues. Germline CDR1 reads LNHDA; CDR2 reads SQIVND (reference sequence). The CDR3: CASSIDRGYTF. The CDR3 DNA sequence: TGTGCCAGTAGTATAGATCGGGGCTACACCTTC. The complete variable domain, with remaining parts taken from reference TRBV19 and TRBJ1-2, reads DGGITQSPKYLFRKEGQNVTLSCEQNLNHDAMYWYRQDPGQGLRLIYYSQIVNDFQKGDIAEGYSVSREKKESFPLTVTSAQKNPTAFYLCASSIDRGYTFGSGTRLTVV.

The chain has TRBV7-9 and TRBJ1-1; TRBD1 aligns across 7 bases. The CDR3 covers 14 residues. Germline-derived CDR1 and CDR2 are SEHNR and FQNEAQ (reference sequence). J lost 5 bases, V lost 3 bases, and 6 bases had no gene match. This CDR3 reads CASSLTGSRTEAFF. The CDR3 DNA is TGTGCCAGCAGCTTGACAGGGTCGCGTACTGAAGCTTTCTTT.

The genes are TRBV19 and TRBJ1-4; the match to TRBD1 covers 8 bases. Germline CDR1 reads LNHDA; CDR2 reads SQIVND (reference sequence). J lost 5 bases, V lost 5 bases, and 4 bases had no gene match. This CDR3 spans 14 amino acids. Here the CDR3 DNA reads TGTGCCAGTAGTGAACAGGGGGGCAATGAAAAACTGTTTTTT. Residues: CASSEQGGNEKLFF.

The chain couples TRBV20-1 to TRBJ2-3; unclear D gene. The CDR3 has 11 residues. V was trimmed by 2 bases and J by 4 bases, leaving 4 bases between them. The V gene's germline CDR1 is DFQATT and CDR2 SNEGSKA (reference sequence). CDR3 coding DNA: TGCAGTGCTAGAATGCCAGATACGCAGTATTTT. Protein sequence: CSARMPDTQYF.

The J gene is TRBJ2-7, the V gene TRBV27; 7 nucleotides match TRBD1. CDR3 length: 13 residues. The V gene's germline CDR1 is MNHEY and CDR2 SMNVEV (reference sequence). V lost 8 bases and J lost 1; bases outside the gene matches: 5. The CDR3 spells CASAPGQSYEQYF. DNA of the CDR3: TGTGCCAGCGCCCCGGGACAGTCCTACGAGCAGTACTTC.

V gene TRBV14 combines with J gene TRBJ2-7; D is unclear. The V gene's germline CDR1 is SGHDN and CDR2 FVKESK. V gave up 2 bases and J gave up 5 bases, with 4 bases separating them. This CDR3 is 11 amino acids long. The CDR3 nucleotides read TGTGCCAGCAGCCAATACCACGAGCAGTACTTC. Protein: CASSQYHEQYF.

The V gene is TRBV28, the J gene TRBJ1-5; D might be TRBD1 (6 bases). The CDR3 contains 15 residues. The V and J ends lost 5 bases and 5 bases respectively, with 16 bases between them. Germline V gene sequence: CDR1 MDHEN, CDR2 SYDVKM. This chain's CDR3 is CASSPTGSGDQPQHF. The DNA of the CDR3 is TGTGCCAGCAGTCCTACAGGGTCAGGCGATCAGCCCCAGCATTTT.

The CDR3 region is CASSLTEKETQYF. Here the CDR3 DNA reads TGTGCCAGCTCCCTAACGGAGAAAGAGACCCAGTACTTC. V is TRBV18 and J is TRBJ2-5; D call uncertain. The ends were cut back, 6 bases at V and 3 bases at J, with 11 bases in the middle. The germline CDR1 and CDR2 sequences are KGHSH and LQKENI. The CDR3 sequence is 13 residues long. Based on the CDR3 plus reference TRBV18 and TRBJ2-5, the full variable domain is NAGVMQNPRHLVRRRGQEARLRCSPMKGHSHVYWYRQLPEEGLKFMVYLQKENIIDESGMPKERFSAEFPKEGPSILRIQQVVRGDSAAYFCASSLTEKETQYFGPGTRLLVL.

The chain recombines TRBV5-1 with TRBJ2-7, with D maybe TRBD2 (5 bases). In germline, CDR1 is SGHRS, CDR2 YFSETQ. The CDR3 runs 14 residues. The V end was cut by 0 bases, the J end by 1 base, with 8 bases between. In DNA form, the CDR3 reads TGCGCCAGCAGCTTGGAGGCGGGTTCCTACGAGCAGTACTTC. Translation gives CASSLEAGSYEQYF. Combining the CDR3 with reference TRBV5-1 and TRBJ2-7 gives the whole variable domain KAGVTQTPRYLIKTRGQQVTLSCSPISGHRSVSWYQQTPGQGLQFLFEYFSETQRNKGNFPGRFSGRQFSNSRSEMNVSTLELGDSALYLCASSLEAGSYEQYFGPGTRLTVT.

The gene calls are TRBV11-2 and TRBJ2-3, with D maybe TRBD2 (5 bases). This CDR3 contains 16 residues. V lost 0 bases and J lost 6, with 16 bases in between. CDR1 is SGHAT and CDR2 is FQNNGV in the germline V gene. The CDR3: CASSLERGPGFDTQYF. The CDR3 DNA is TGTGCCAGCAGCTTAGAGCGAGGGCCGGGATTCGATACGCAGTATTTT.

This clone turned up a few times. This chain connects TRBV6-5 to TRBJ2-1; D remains unclear. V lost 6 bases, J lost 5 bases, and 11 bases lay in between. The CDR3 consists of 13 residues. Germline V gene sequence: CDR1 MNHEY, CDR2 SVGAGI. CDR3 sequence: CASRPRINNEQFF. DNA for the CDR3: TGTGCCAGCAGACCAAGAATTAACAATGAGCAGTTCTTC.

The chain carries TRBV5-1 and TRBJ2-1; 11 bases map to TRBD1. Germline V gene lookup returns CDR1 SGHRS and CDR2 YFSETQ. The CDR3 contains 15 residues. The J segment lost 4 bases and the V segment lost 2 bases, leaving 2 bases of the junction unmatched. For the CDR3, the DNA is TGCGCCAGCAGCTTCGGGACAGGGGGGTACAATGAGCAGTTCTTC. It is translated as CASSFGTGGYNEQFF.

This clone was seen only once. The chain carries TRBV6-6 and TRBJ2-4; a possible D gene is TRBD1 (6 bases). With 6 bases removed from V and 6 bases from J, the gap between germline ends came to 18 bases. Germline values: CDR1 MNHNY, CDR2 SVGAGI (reference sequence). The CDR3 sequence is 15 residues long. The CDR3 loop is CASSTTGTTPNIQYF. CDR3 bases: TGTGCCAGCAGCACTACAGGGACAACACCAAACATTCAGTACTTC.

This clone was picked up one time. This rearrangement joins TRBV10-1 to TRBJ2-7; D could derive from TRBD1 or TRBD2 (5 bases each). V was cut by 3 bases and J by 4 bases, with 13 bases left in between. The CDR3 has 14 amino acids. CDR1 and CDR2 from the germline V gene are WNHNN and SYGVQD (reference sequence). The CDR3 sequence: CASSDPGTVYEQYF. CDR3 bases: TGCGCCAGCAGTGATCCCGGGACGGTATACGAGCAGTACTTC.

V gene TRBV5-6 combines with J gene TRBJ2-2; the D gene could be TRBD1 or TRBD2 (6 bases each). CDR1 SGHDT and CDR2 YYEEEE come from the germline V gene. This CDR3 has 18 amino acids. The V end was cut by 2 bases, the J end by 2 bases, with 19 bases between. Here the CDR3 reads CASSFNKGGFFNTGELFF. The CDR3 nucleotides read TGTGCCAGCAGCTTCAACAAGGGGGGTTTCTTCAACACCGGGGAGCTGTTTTTT.

The V and J genes are TRBV14 and TRBJ2-7; 8 bases agree with TRBD1. The V gene end was trimmed by 0 bases and the J gene end by 0 bases; junction bases not matched to a gene: 1. The germline CDR1 and CDR2 sequences are SGHDN and FVKESK. This CDR3 region has 15 residues. Here the CDR3 DNA reads TGTGCCAGCAGCCAAGAGGGACAGGCCTCCTACGAGCAGTACTTC. Translating it yields CASSQEGQASYEQYF. The full variable domain, with the rest looked up from reference TRBV14 and TRBJ2-7, is EAGVTQFPSHSVIEKGQTVTLRCDPISGHDNLYWYRRVMGKEIKFLLHFVKESKQDESGMPNNRFLAERTGGTYSTLKVQPAELEDSGVYFCASSQEGQASYEQYFGPGTRLTVT.

The gene calls are TRBV4-1 and TRBJ2-1, with 14 bases matching TRBD2. The CDR3 has 13 residues. Losses at the gene ends were 4 bases for V and 12 bases for J; bases not matched to a gene: 2. Germline CDR1 and CDR2: MGHRA and YSYEKL. The DNA of the CDR3 is TGCGCCAGCAGCCTAGGACTAGCGGGGGGGCAGTTCTTC. Its protein is CASSLGLAGGQFF.

The rearrangement links TRBV2 to TRBJ2-5; TRBD2 matches 11 bases. The CDR3 consists of 15 residues. With 6 bases clipped from V and 0 bases from J, the junction kept 3 bases outside the gene matches. In germline, CDR1 is SNHLY, CDR2 FYNNEI. The CDR3 DNA reads as TGTGCCAGCAGGGGGACTAGCGGTAACCAAGAGACCCAGTACTTC. This sequence encodes CASRGTSGNQETQYF.